The 30 T cell receptor beta chains below all came from one sample that was sequenced in a study of T cell repertoires in cytomegalovirus infection. Antigens of these TCRs are unknown. In TCRdb, the reads were re-called with MiXCR into one record per CDR3 protein. The repertoire holds roughly 920,000 distinct CDR3 sequences, about 33% seen once, with roughly 12% in the top ten. The sample in question was cultured CD8+ T cells from PBMCs, obtained from culture after CMV antigen stimulation. Receptor source: a human donor in good health (CMV status not recorded). Some clones in this sample may be carry-over from other donors' samples.

The chain recombines TRBV10-3 with TRBJ2-7; D is perhaps TRBD1 (5 bases). Germline-derived CDR1 and CDR2 are ENHRY and SYGVKD. V was cut by 2 bases and J by 6 bases, with 8 bases left in between. CDR3 length: 12 amino acids. CDR3: CAISEGQGEQYV. The CDR3 nucleotides are TGTGCCATCAGTGAGGGTCAGGGCGAGCAGTACGTC.

The chain carries TRBV4-1 and TRBJ2-3; D unresolved. The CDR3 runs 16 residues. Trimming cost V 4 bases and J 3 bases, with 17 bases left between them. Germline-derived CDR1 and CDR2 are MGHRA and YSYEKL. CDR3 sequence reads: CASSLRSMGSTDTQYF. The CDR3 DNA is TGCGCCAGCAGCCTTCGCTCGATGGGGTCAACAGATACGCAGTATTTT.

The rearrangement joins TRBV27 to TRBJ2-3; D is possibly TRBD2 (6 bases). The V end lost 8 bases, the J end lost 1 base, and 13 bases lay between the germline ends. The CDR3 loop spans 14 amino acids. CDR1 is MNHEY and CDR2 is SMNVEV in the germline V gene (reference sequence). CDR3 sequence reads: CASGGLRGTDTQYF. The DNA for the CDR3 is TGTGCCAGCGGGGGACTCAGAGGCACAGATACGCAGTATTTT.

This clonotype was counted between two and nine times. The rearrangement links TRBV19 to TRBJ1-1; unclear D gene. This CDR3 region has 12 residues. Germline CDR1 is LNHDA and CDR2 is SQIVND (reference sequence). V was shortened by 3 bases and J by 7 bases, with 9 bases between the two germline ends. The CDR3 region is CASSIGGNEAFF. CDR3 bases: TGTGCCAGTAGTATTGGAGGCAATGAAGCTTTCTTT.

This clonotype was counted ten times or more. This chain joins TRBV7-8 and TRBJ2-1; the match to TRBD2 covers 8 bases. This CDR3 contains 20 residues. Germline assignment: CDR1 SGHVS and CDR2 FQNEAQ. Trimming cost V 7 bases and J 3 bases; bases outside gene matches: 23. CDR3 bases: TGTGCCAGCATCGAAAGCTGGGGGTCCGCGGGGGGCAGGTTCTACAATGAGCAGTTCTTC. Translation gives CASIESWGSAGGRFYNEQFF.

The chain joins TRBV10-3 to TRBJ2-1, with D possibly being TRBD1 (6 bases). V was pared by 0 bases and J by 3 bases, with 12 bases between. Germline loops: CDR1 ENHRY, CDR2 SYGVKD. The CDR3 has 16 amino acids. The CDR3: CAISESAQGFYNEQFF. CDR3 DNA: TGTGCCATCAGTGAGTCGGCACAGGGTTTCTACAATGAGCAGTTCTTC.

The chain is built from TRBV27 and TRBJ1-2, with 9 positions matching TRBD1. The germline V gene has CDR1 MNHEY and CDR2 SMNVEV (reference sequence). With V trimmed by 7 bases and J by 4 bases, 7 bases remained unmatched. The CDR3 extends over 14 amino acids. The chain's CDR3 is CASTAPGQGYGYTF. The CDR3 DNA reads TGTGCCAGCACCGCCCCGGGACAGGGCTATGGCTACACCTTC.

The J gene is TRBJ2-1, the V gene TRBV7-9, with 7 positions matching TRBD2. Germline CDR1 and CDR2: SEHNR and FQNEAQ (reference sequence). The CDR3 runs 18 residues. J lost 0 bases, V lost 2 bases, and 10 bases had no gene match. The CDR3 spells CASSLNWLADPSYNEQFF. CDR3 DNA sequence: TGTGCCAGCAGCTTAAATTGGCTAGCGGACCCCTCCTACAATGAGCAGTTCTTC. Filled out from reference TRBV7-9 and TRBJ2-1, the complete variable domain reads DTGVSQNPRHKITKRGQNVTFRCDPISEHNRLYWYRQTLGQGPEFLTYFQNEAQLEKSRLLSDRFSAERPKGSFSTLEIQRTEQGDSAMYLCASSLNWLADPSYNEQFFGPGTRLTVL.

This clonotype came up a few times. This chain connects TRBV4-3 to TRBJ1-1; 8 nucleotides match TRBD1. This CDR3 is 14 amino acids long. The J segment lost 6 bases and the V segment lost 2 bases, leaving 5 bases of the junction unmatched. The germline V gene has CDR1 LGHNA and CDR2 YSLEER. This CDR3 reads CASSQRTGSAEAFF. The CDR3 coding sequence is TGCGCCAGCAGCCAAAGGACAGGGTCGGCTGAAGCTTTCTTT.

This clonotype was seen repeatedly, ten times or more. V gene TRBV12-3 or TRBV12-4 combines with J gene TRBJ2-1; D unclear. The CDR3 spans 18 residues. Trimming pared 0 bases from V and 4 bases from J, leaving 19 bases between. This chain's CDR3 is CASSLAQADMLGYNEQFF. The DNA of the CDR3 is TGTGCCAGCAGTTTAGCGCAGGCAGACATGCTAGGGTACAATGAGCAGTTCTTC.

This clonotype was counted ten times or more. The V and J genes are TRBV7-9 and TRBJ1-2; D gene unclear. Germline CDR1 and CDR2: SEHNR and FQNEAQ (reference sequence). Trimming stripped 1 base from V and 7 bases from J, with 4 bases between. This CDR3 has 11 residues. CDR3 protein: CASSLEGGYTF. The CDR3 DNA reads TGTGCCAGCAGCTTAGAGGGTGGCTACACCTTC.

In its sample, this clonotype was seen a few times. The chain combines TRBV5-1 with TRBJ1-6, with TRBD1 matching over 11 bases. Germline CDR1 and CDR2: SGHRS and YFSETQ. CDR3 size: 16 residues. V lost 3 bases and J lost 10; bases outside the gene matches: 9. CDR3 in DNA: TGCGCCAGCAGCTCCCGGGACAGGGGGGCAGGGTCACCCCTCCACTTT. Its protein is CASSSRDRGAGSPLHF. Using reference TRBV5-1 and TRBJ1-6 for the parts outside the CDR3, the full variable domain is KAGVTQTPRYLIKTRGQQVTLSCSPISGHRSVSWYQQTPGQGLQFLFEYFSETQRNKGNFPGRFSGRQFSNSRSEMNVSTLELGDSALYLCASSSRDRGAGSPLHFGNGTRLTVT.

In its sample, this clonotype was seen many times. The chain links TRBV7-6 to TRBJ2-2; no definite D call. This CDR3 is 15 amino acids long. Trimming shortened V by 5 bases and J by 2 bases, and 12 bases separated the two germline ends. CDR1 is SGHVS and CDR2 is FNYEAQ in the germline V gene. The CDR3 bases are TGTGCCAGCAGCCCCCGGACGGCAAACACCGGGGAGCTGTTTTTT. It specifies CASSPRTANTGELFF.

As to this clonotype: The junction shows a germline mismatch at one end, possibly a read error. The chain recombines TRBV19 with TRBJ2-2; D is undetermined. The germline CDR1 and CDR2 sequences are LNHDA and SQIVND (reference sequence). This CDR3 region has 12 residues. The DNA for the CDR3 is TGTGTCAGTATCCAGAACACCGGGGAGCTGTTTTTT. Translated, it gives CVSIQNTGELFF.

There are many counts of this clonotype. The chain combines TRBV7-9 with TRBJ2-1; 12 positions match TRBD2. Germline CDR1 reads SEHNR; CDR2 reads FQNEAQ (reference sequence). Trimming removed 2 bases from V and 8 bases from J; junction bases left unmatched: 4. The CDR3 has 15 amino acids. CDR3 amino acids: CASSLRLAGGDEQFF. CDR3 sequence (DNA): TGTGCCAGCAGCTTAAGGCTAGCGGGGGGGGATGAGCAGTTCTTC.

This chain links TRBV4-1 with TRBJ2-4; D not certain. The germline CDR1 and CDR2 sequences are MGHRA and YSYEKL. The CDR3 is made up of 17 amino acids. V was clipped by 4 bases and J by 6 bases, with 22 bases between them. The CDR3 spells CASSPGVVRTPGNIQYF. The CDR3 DNA reads as TGCGCCAGCAGCCCTGGGGTTGTGAGGACGCCAGGAAACATTCAGTACTTC.

This clonotype was seen ten or more times. The chain employs TRBV12-3 or TRBV12-4 and TRBJ1-2; no clear D. V was pared by 2 bases and J by 2 bases, with 6 bases between. The CDR3 totals 13 residues. The CDR3 protein is CASSLSENYGYTF. As DNA, the CDR3 is TGTGCCAGCAGTTTATCTGAGAACTATGGCTACACCTTC.

This clonotype showed up just a few times. The V gene is TRBV19, the J gene TRBJ1-5; TRBD1 matches at 10 bases. The germline gives CDR1 LNHDA, CDR2 SQIVND (reference sequence). V lost 5 bases, J lost 0 bases, and 13 bases stayed unmatched. The CDR3 is 19 residues long. The DNA for the CDR3 is TGTGCCAGTAGTCCAAGGGAGACAGGGGGCCGGTATAGCAATCAGCCCCAGCATTTT. Translation: CASSPRETGGRYSNQPQHF.

The chain joins TRBV24-1 to TRBJ2-1, with TRBD2 as a possible D gene (5 bases). The germline V gene has CDR1 KGHDR and CDR2 SFDVKD. The length of the CDR3 is 15 residues. V was pared by 7 bases and J by 1 base, with 13 bases between. In DNA, the CDR3 is TGTGCCACCAGCTTAGGAGGCGGATCCTACAATGAGCAGTTCTTC. This translates into CATSLGGGSYNEQFF.

This clonotype was observed a handful of times. The chain has TRBV19 and TRBJ1-5; D unclear. The ends were cut back, 5 bases at V and 1 base at J, with 12 bases in the middle. The CDR3 is 15 amino acids. Germline V gene data show CDR1 as LNHDA and CDR2 as SQIVND (reference sequence). CDR3 amino acids: CASSPLSRSNQPQHF. For the CDR3, the DNA is TGTGCCAGTAGTCCTTTGAGCAGGAGCAATCAGCCCCAGCATTTT.

This clonotype has ten or more counts. The chain recombines TRBV7-2 with TRBJ2-7; D is unclear. This CDR3 comprises 14 residues. The germline V and J ends were trimmed by 7 bases and 0 bases, with 13 bases remaining between them. From germline, CDR1 is SGHTA and CDR2 FQGNSA. The CDR3 DNA reads TGTGCCAGCACCCGTGGCGTAAGCTCCTACGAGCAGTACTTC. This translates into CASTRGVSSYEQYF.

J is TRBJ1-2 and V is TRBV28; a possible D gene is TRBD1 (5 bases). The germline V and J ends were trimmed by 6 bases and 3 bases, with 14 bases remaining between them. CDR1 and CDR2 (germline): MDHEN, SYDVKM. The CDR3 contains 14 residues. The CDR3 protein is CASSPTDSYYGYTF. CDR3 coding DNA: TGTGCCAGCAGCCCGACCGACAGTTACTATGGCTACACCTTC.

This clonotype was observed many times. The V call is TRBV6-5, the J call TRBJ1-1, with a weak D call TRBD1 (6 bases). Germline V gene sequence: CDR1 MNHEY, CDR2 SVGAGI. The V end was cut by 4 bases, the J end by 4 bases, with 16 bases between. This CDR3 is built from 15 residues. The CDR3 sequence: CASSSLTGGSTEAFF. DNA of the CDR3: TGTGCCAGCAGTTCCCTGACAGGAGGGAGCACTGAAGCTTTCTTT.

The sample holds a few counts of this clonotype. The chain combines TRBV10-3 with TRBJ2-7; D is unresolved. Germline V gives CDR1 ENHRY, CDR2 SYGVKD. The CDR3 length is 16 residues. V was shortened by 4 bases and J by 0 bases, with 16 bases between the two germline ends. The CDR3 here is CAISVSRQESSYEQYF. The CDR3 DNA reads as TGTGCCATCAGTGTGAGTAGGCAGGAGAGCTCCTACGAGCAGTACTTC.

Worth noting for this clonotype: The junction differs from germline at one of its ends, possibly a read error. The chain carries TRBV19 and TRBJ1-5; possibly TRBD1 for D (5 bases). The CDR3 contains 14 residues. The germline gives CDR1 LNHDA, CDR2 SQIVND (reference sequence). CDR3 amino acids: CASSIDSSNQPQHF. The CDR3 DNA reads TGTGCCAGTAGCATAGACAGTAGCAATCAGCCCCAGCATTTT.

A remark on this clonotype: A much larger clone lies a single base off, so this may be a read error. Here the CDR3 omits its conserved ending phenylalanine or tryptophan, so a read error is the likely source. The chain employs TRBV7-8 and TRBJ1-2, with D possibly matching TRBD1 (6 bases). This CDR3 contains 16 residues. Germline CDR1 SGHVS, CDR2 FQNEAQ. V lost 0 bases and J 4 bases, leaving 15 bases between the germline ends. The CDR3 nucleotides read TGTGCCAGCAGCTTAGCGGGTAAAAGACAGGCCTATGGCTACACCATC. Its protein is CASSLAGKRQAYGYTI.

This clonotype was seen many times. The chain recombines TRBV7-6 with TRBJ2-1, with D tentatively TRBD1 (6 bases). Trimming removed 3 bases at V and 0 bases at J, with 12 bases between. CDR1 is SGHVS and CDR2 is FNYEAQ in the germline V gene. The CDR3 runs to 16 residues. The CDR3 DNA is TGTGCCAGCAGCTTGAACGACAGGTTCTCCTACAATGAGCAGTTCTTC. Its protein is CASSLNDRFSYNEQFF.

The chain couples TRBV6-2 or TRBV6-3 to TRBJ1-2; tentatively, D is TRBD1 (5 bases). V shed 7 bases and J shed 2 bases, with 17 bases lying between them. Germline V CDR1 and CDR2: MNHEY, SVGEGT. CDR3 length: 15 amino acids. CDR3 amino acids: CASIDGDVVNYGYTF. The CDR3 nucleotides are TGTGCCAGCATCGACGGGGACGTAGTGAACTATGGCTACACCTTC.

There are a few counts of this clonotype. V and J are TRBV7-6 and TRBJ1-1; no firm D call. This CDR3 has 15 amino acids. Trimming pared 3 bases from V and 1 base from J, leaving 12 bases between. Per the germline V gene, CDR1 is SGHVS and CDR2 is FNYEAQ. CDR3 sequence reads: CASSFLGVANTEAFF. In nucleotides, the CDR3 is TGTGCCAGCAGCTTTCTAGGTGTCGCGAACACTGAAGCTTTCTTT.

The chain joins TRBV19 to TRBJ1-1; TRBD1 is a possible D gene (5 bases). The V gene's germline CDR1 is LNHDA and CDR2 SQIVND (reference sequence). The CDR3 runs 11 residues. V dropped 7 bases and J dropped 9 bases, with 12 bases sitting between them. The CDR3 protein is CASMQGLKAFF. Here the CDR3 DNA reads TGTGCCAGTATGCAGGGACTAAAAGCTTTCTTT.